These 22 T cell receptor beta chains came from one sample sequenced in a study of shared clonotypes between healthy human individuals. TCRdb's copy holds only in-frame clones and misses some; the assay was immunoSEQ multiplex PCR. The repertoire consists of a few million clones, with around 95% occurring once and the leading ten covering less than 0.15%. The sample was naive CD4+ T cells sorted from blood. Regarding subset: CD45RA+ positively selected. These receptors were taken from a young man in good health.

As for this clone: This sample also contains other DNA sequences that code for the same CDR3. In DNA form, the CDR3 reads TGTGCCAGCAGTGAAGGCTGGGCTGAAGCTTTCTTT. Its translation: CASSEGWAEAFF. The rearrangement joins TRBV6-1 to TRBJ1-1, with D hard to call. The CDR3 loop spans 12 amino acids. CDR1 is MNHNS, CDR2 SASEGT, per germline. With 1 base removed from V and 6 bases from J, the gap between germline ends came to 6 bases.

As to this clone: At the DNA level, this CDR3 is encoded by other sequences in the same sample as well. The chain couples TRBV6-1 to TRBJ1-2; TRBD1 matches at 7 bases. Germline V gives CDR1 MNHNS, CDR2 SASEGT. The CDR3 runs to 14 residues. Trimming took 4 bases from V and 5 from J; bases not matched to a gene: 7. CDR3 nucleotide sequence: TGTGCCAGCAGTGGGGGTACAGGGGTTTATGGCTACACCTTC. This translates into CASSGGTGVYGYTF.

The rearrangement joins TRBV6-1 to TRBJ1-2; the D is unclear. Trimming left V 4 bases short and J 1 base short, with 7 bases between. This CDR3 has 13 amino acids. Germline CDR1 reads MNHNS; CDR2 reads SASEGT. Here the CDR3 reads CASSGEGNYGYTF. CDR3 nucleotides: TGTGCCAGCAGTGGTGAGGGTAACTATGGCTACACCTTC.

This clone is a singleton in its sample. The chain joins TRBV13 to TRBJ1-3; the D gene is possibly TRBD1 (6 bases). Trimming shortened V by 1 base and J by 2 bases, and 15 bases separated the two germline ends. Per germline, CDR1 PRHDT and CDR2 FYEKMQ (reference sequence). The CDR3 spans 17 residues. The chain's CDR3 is CASSLVTGPGAGNTIYF. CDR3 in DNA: TGTGCCAGCAGCTTAGTTACGGGACCAGGGGCTGGAAACACCATATATTTT.

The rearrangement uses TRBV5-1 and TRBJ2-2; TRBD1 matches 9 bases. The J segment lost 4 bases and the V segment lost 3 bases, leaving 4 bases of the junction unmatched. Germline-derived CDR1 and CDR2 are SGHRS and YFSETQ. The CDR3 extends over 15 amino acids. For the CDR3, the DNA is TGCGCCAGCAGCTCGGACAGGGGTAGCACCGGGGAGCTGTTTTTT. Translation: CASSSDRGSTGELFF.

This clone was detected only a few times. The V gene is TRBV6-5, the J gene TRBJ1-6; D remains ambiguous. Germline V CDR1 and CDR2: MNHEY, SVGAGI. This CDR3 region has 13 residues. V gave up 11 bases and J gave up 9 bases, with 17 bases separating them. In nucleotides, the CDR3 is TGTGCCCGCTCTTGGGAGTGTGGTTCACCCCTCCACTTT. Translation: CARSWECGSPLHF.

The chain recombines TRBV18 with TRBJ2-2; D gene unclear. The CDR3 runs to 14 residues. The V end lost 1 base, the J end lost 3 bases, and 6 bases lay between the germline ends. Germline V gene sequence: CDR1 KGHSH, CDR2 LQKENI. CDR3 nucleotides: TGTGCCAGCTCACCACGGAGTGACACCGGGGAGCTGTTTTTT. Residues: CASSPRSDTGELFF.

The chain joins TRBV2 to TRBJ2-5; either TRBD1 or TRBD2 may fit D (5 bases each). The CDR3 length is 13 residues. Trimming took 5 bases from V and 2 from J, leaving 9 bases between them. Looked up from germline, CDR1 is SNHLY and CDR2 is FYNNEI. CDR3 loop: CASSTGLQETQYF. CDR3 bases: TGTGCCAGCAGTACGGGGCTTCAAGAGACCCAGTACTTC.

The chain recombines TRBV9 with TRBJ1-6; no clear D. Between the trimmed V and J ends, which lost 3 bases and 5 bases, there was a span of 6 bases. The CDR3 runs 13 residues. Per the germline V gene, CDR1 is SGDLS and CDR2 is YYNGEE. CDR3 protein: CASSAYDNSPLHF. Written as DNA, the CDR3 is TGTGCCAGCAGCGCGTATGATAATTCACCCCTCCACTTT.

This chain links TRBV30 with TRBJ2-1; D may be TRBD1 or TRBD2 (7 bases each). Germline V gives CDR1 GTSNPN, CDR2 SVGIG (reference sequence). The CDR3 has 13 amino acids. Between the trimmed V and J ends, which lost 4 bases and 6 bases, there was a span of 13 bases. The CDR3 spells CAWTGGGPNEQFF. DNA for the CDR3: TGTGCCTGGACAGGGGGAGGGCCCAATGAGCAGTTCTTC. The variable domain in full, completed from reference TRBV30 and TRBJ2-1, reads SQTIHQWPATLVQPVGSPLSLECTVEGTSNPNLYWYRQAAGRGLQLLFYSVGIGQISSEVPQNLSASRPQDRQFILSSKKLLLSDSGFYLCAWTGGGPNEQFFGPGTRLTVL.

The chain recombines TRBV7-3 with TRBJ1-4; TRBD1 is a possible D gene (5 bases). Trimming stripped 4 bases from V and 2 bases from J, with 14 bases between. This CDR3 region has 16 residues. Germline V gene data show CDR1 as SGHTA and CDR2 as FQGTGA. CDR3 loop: CASSSKPTVTNEKLFF. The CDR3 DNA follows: TGTGCCAGCAGCTCCAAGCCGACAGTGACTAATGAAAAACTGTTTTTT.

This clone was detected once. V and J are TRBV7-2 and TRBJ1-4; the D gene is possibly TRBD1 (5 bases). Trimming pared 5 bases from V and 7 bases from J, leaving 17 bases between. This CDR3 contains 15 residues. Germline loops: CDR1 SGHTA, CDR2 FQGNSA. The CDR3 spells CASSTRAGTSEKLFF. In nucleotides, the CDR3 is TGTGCCAGCAGCACCCGCGCAGGGACCAGTGAAAAACTGTTTTTT.

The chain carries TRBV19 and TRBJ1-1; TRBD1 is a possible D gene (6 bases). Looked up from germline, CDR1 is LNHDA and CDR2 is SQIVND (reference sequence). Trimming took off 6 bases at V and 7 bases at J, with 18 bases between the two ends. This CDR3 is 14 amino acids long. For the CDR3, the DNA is TGTGCCAGTAGCATCCGGGGACAAGCTATTGAAGCTTTCTTT. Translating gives CASSIRGQAIEAFF.

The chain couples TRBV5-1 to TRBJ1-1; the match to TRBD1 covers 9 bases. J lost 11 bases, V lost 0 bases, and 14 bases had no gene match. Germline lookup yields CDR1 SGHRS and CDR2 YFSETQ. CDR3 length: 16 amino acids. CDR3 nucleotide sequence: TGCGCCAGCAGCTTGGCCTCGGGACAGGGTATTAGATGGGCTTTCTTT. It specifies CASSLASGQGIRWAFF.

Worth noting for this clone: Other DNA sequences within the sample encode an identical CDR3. The chain's CDR3 is CAISEGTPTDTQYF. CDR3 coding DNA: TGTGCCATCAGTGAAGGGACCCCCACAGATACGCAGTATTTT. The genes are TRBV10-3 and TRBJ2-3, with D perhaps matching TRBD1 or TRBD2 (5 bases each). The CDR3 is 14 amino acids. Germline V gene sequence: CDR1 ENHRY, CDR2 SYGVKD. The V end lost 3 bases, the J end lost 2 bases, and 9 bases lay between the germline ends.

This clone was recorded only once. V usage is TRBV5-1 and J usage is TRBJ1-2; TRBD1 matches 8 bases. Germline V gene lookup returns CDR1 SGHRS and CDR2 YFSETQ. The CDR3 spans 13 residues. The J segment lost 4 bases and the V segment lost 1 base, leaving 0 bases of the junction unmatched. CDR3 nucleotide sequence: TGCGCCAGCAGCTTGCAGGGGGCCTATGGCTACACCTTC. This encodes CASSLQGAYGYTF.

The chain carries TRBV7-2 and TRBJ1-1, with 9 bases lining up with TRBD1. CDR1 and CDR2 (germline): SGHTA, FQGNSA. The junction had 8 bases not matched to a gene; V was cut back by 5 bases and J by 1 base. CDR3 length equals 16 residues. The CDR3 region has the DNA TGTGCCAGCAGCGTCGAGCCGGGACAGGGGAACACTGAAGCTTTCTTT. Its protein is CASSVEPGQGNTEAFF.

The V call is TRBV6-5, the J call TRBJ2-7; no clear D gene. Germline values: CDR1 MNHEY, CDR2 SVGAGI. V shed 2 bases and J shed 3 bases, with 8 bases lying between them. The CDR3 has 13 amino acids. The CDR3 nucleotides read TGTGCCAGCAGTTACCGGTCGAACTACGAGCAGTACTTC. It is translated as CASSYRSNYEQYF.

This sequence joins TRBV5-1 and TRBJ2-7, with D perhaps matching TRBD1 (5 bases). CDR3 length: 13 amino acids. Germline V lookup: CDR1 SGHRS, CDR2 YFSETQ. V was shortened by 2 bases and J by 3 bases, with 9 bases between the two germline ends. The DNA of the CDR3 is TGCGCCAGCAGCTTCCGGACATTCTACGAGCAGTACTTC. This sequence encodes CASSFRTFYEQYF.

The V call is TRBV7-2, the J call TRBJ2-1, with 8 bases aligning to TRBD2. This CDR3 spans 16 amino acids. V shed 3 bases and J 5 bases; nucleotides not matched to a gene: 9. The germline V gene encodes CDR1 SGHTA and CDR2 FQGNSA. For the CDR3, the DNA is TGTGCCAGCAGCTTCCAGCTAGCGGGTCTGAACAATGAGCAGTTCTTC. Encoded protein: CASSFQLAGLNNEQFF.

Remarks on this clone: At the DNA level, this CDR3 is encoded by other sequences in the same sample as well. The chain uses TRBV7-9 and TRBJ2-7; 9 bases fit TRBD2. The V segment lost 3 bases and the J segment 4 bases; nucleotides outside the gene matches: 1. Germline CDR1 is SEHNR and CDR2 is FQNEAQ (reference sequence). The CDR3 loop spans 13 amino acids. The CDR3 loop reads CASSFSGSYEQYF. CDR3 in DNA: TGTGCCAGCAGCTTTAGCGGGAGTTACGAGCAGTACTTC.

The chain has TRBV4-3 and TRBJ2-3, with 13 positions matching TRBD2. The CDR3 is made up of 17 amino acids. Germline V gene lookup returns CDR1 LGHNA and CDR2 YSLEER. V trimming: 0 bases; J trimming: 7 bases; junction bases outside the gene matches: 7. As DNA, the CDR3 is TGCGCCAGCAGCCAAGAACTGTCGGGACTAGCGGGACATACGCAGTATTTT. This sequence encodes CASSQELSGLAGHTQYF.